This T cell receptor (beta chain) comes out of a study of T-cell memory formation after mild COVID-19. General observations from the study: Clones contracting over day 15 to 85 were CD4/CD8 balanced, with later expanders leaning CD4+. Contracting clones localized mainly to CM and EM when CD4+ and mainly to EMRA when CD8+. Pre-infection memory showed some responding clones, and this suggested that cross-reactive memory joined.

TCRdb independently ran MiXCR on the 5' RACE reads; one entry per CDR3 protein. The sample contains 290,000 or so distinct CDR3 sequences, roughly 19% of which appear only once. As regards this clonotype: Its antigen is currently unknown.

Per germline, CDR1 MNHNY and CDR2 SVGAGI (reference sequence). This CDR3 contains 13 residues. Trimming shortened V by 4 bases and J by 4 bases, and 8 bases separated the two germline ends. The sequence was obtained from a young man who had mild COVID-19 (a few samples of this study predate the infection). Cell type and time point are not known. Sequencing used PBMCs or a T cell subset sorted from them (not recorded which). The rearrangement links TRBV6-6 to TRBJ1-5; D not certain. The CDR3 protein is CASSWTPNQPQHF. As DNA, the CDR3 is TGTGCCAGCAGTTGGACCCCTAATCAGCCCCAGCATTTT.